Following are 29 T cell receptor beta chains from one sample sequenced in a study of T cell repertoires in cytomegalovirus infection. In TCRdb, the reads were re-called with MiXCR into one record per CDR3 protein. In the table there are about 740,000 distinct CDR3 sequences, 30% to 40% of which are singletons. Which antigens these TCRs recognize remains unknown. The sample was cultured PBMCs, taken from culture after CMV antigen stimulation. The receptors were sampled from a human donor in good health (CMV status not recorded). Some clones in this sample may be carry-over from other donors' samples.

This clonotype was recorded a few times. This chain connects TRBV7-8 to TRBJ2-5, with D tentatively TRBD1 (5 bases). Germline-derived CDR1 and CDR2 are SGHVS and FQNEAQ. Trimming cost V 8 bases and J 5 bases, with 12 bases left between them. This CDR3 is built from 12 residues. CDR3 protein: CASQGVGETQYF. The CDR3 bases are TGTGCCAGCCAGGGTGTGGGGGAGACCCAGTACTTC.

The chain links TRBV2 to TRBJ2-2; D is uncertain. CDR3 length equals 14 residues. V lost 5 bases and J lost 1, with 8 bases in between. Germline CDR1 is SNHLY and CDR2 is FYNNEI. In DNA, the CDR3 is TGTGCCAGCAGTCCCCGAAAGAACACCGGGGAGCTGTTTTTT. Amino acid sequence: CASSPRKNTGELFF.

This chain uses TRBV7-9 with TRBJ2-3; 11 bases are a match to TRBD2. V was pared by 2 bases and J by 5 bases, with 12 bases of the junction left unmatched. Germline V gene sequence: CDR1 SEHNR, CDR2 FQNEAQ (reference sequence). The CDR3 has 18 amino acids. This CDR3 reads CASSLWLAGGVVKDTQYF. In DNA form, the CDR3 reads TGTGCCAGCAGCTTATGGCTAGCGGGAGGCGTTGTGAAAGATACGCAGTATTTT.

In regard to this clonotype: Compared with germline, one end of the junction differs, possibly owing to a read error. The J gene is TRBJ1-1, the V gene TRBV27; TRBD1 agrees at 9 bases. The CDR3 spans 17 residues. Germline-derived CDR1 and CDR2 are MNHEY and SMNVEV (reference sequence). The CDR3 sequence is CASILLPPGTGSTEAFF. The CDR3 DNA follows: TGTGCCAGCATTTTACTCCCCCCCGGGACAGGGTCCACTGAAGCTTTCTTT.

The rearrangement joins TRBV7-8 to TRBJ2-4, with D perhaps TRBD2 (5 bases). The CDR3 is 19 amino acids. Germline CDR1 is SGHVS and CDR2 is FQNEAQ. V was shortened by 1 base and J by 2 bases, with 21 bases between the two germline ends. The chain's CDR3 is CASSLGSFTLGGSKNIQYF. CDR3 nucleotides: TGTGCCAGCAGCTTAGGGTCCTTCACCCTCGGAGGCTCCAAAAACATTCAGTACTTC.

The chain has TRBV4-1 and TRBJ1-5, with 7 positions matching TRBD1. Germline V gives CDR1 MGHRA, CDR2 YSYEKL. The J segment lost 2 bases and the V segment lost 0 bases, leaving 10 bases of the junction unmatched. The CDR3 runs to 18 residues. CDR3 DNA: TGCGCCAGCAGCCAAGATCGAGGGGGCGCGTTGGGCAATCAGCCCCAGCATTTT. As protein: CASSQDRGGALGNQPQHF.

This chain joins TRBV9 and TRBJ2-3; D may be TRBD1 (7 bases). The CDR3 covers 14 residues. Trimming took 7 bases from V and 0 from J, leaving 12 bases between them. Per germline, CDR1 SGDLS and CDR2 YYNGEE. CDR3 loop: CASGRGVSTDTQYF. DNA of the CDR3: TGTGCCAGCGGCAGGGGGGTTAGCACAGATACGCAGTATTTT.

This clonotype was found a few times. The chain recombines TRBV6-1 with TRBJ1-4; D remains ambiguous. Trimming stripped 1 base from V and 16 bases from J, with 13 bases between. CDR3 length equals 12 residues. In germline, CDR1 is MNHNS, CDR2 SASEGT. The CDR3 protein is CASSEVPGITFF. In DNA, the CDR3 is TGTGCCAGCAGTGAAGTCCCAGGAATAACGTTTTTT.

V usage is TRBV28 and J usage is TRBJ1-1; 7 bases agree with TRBD1. The trim removed 5 bases at V and 6 bases at J, leaving 6 bases unmatched. The CDR3 is made up of 13 amino acids. In germline, CDR1 is MDHEN, CDR2 SYDVKM. The CDR3, as DNA: TGTGCCAGCAGTACCAGCGACAGGGCTGAAGCTTTCTTT. Translation: CASSTSDRAEAFF.

V usage is TRBV14 and J usage is TRBJ2-1; 7 bases fit TRBD1. This CDR3 spans 16 amino acids. In germline, CDR1 is SGHDN, CDR2 FVKESK. With 4 bases clipped from V and 3 bases from J, the junction kept 9 bases outside the gene matches. The CDR3 coding sequence is TGTGCCAGCAGCCCACTGAGACAGGGACGCTACAATGAGCAGTTCTTC. Translating gives CASSPLRQGRYNEQFF.

Turning to this clonotype: This may stem from a read error, because a much larger clone lies one nucleotide away. The chain employs TRBV7-2 and TRBJ2-1, with no clear D. CDR3 size: 15 residues. Germline values: CDR1 SGHTA, CDR2 FQGNSA. CDR3 DNA sequence: TGTGCCAGCAGCTTAGATCGTCTACCCTACAATGAGCAGTTGTTC. Protein sequence: CASSLDRLPYNEQLF.

This clonotype was observed a few times. The genes are TRBV5-4 and TRBJ2-3; D is uncertain. The CDR3 has 13 residues. Trimming left V 1 base short and J 4 bases short, with 7 bases between. CDR1 and CDR2 (germline): SGHNT, YYREEE (reference sequence). For the CDR3, the DNA is TGTGCCAGCAGCTTGAATGGGGCAGATACGCAGTATTTT. It encodes CASSLNGADTQYF.

The V and J genes are TRBV12-5 and TRBJ2-3, with TRBD1 matching 8 bases. The trim removed 6 bases at V and 6 bases at J, leaving 5 bases unmatched. Germline V gives CDR1 LGHNT, CDR2 FRNRAP. The CDR3 spans 13 residues. The CDR3 sequence is CASGSDREDTQYF. Here the CDR3 DNA reads TGTGCTAGTGGCTCGGACAGGGAGGATACGCAGTATTTT.

There are a few counts of this clonotype. The J gene is TRBJ2-7, the V gene TRBV20-1, with D possibly being TRBD1 or TRBD2 (6 bases each). There are 13 residues in the CDR3. Trimming left V 3 bases short and J 3 bases short, with 12 bases between. Germline V CDR1 and CDR2: DFQATT, SNEGSKA (reference sequence). The CDR3 loop is CSASAGGHYEQYF. CDR3 in DNA: TGCAGTGCTAGCGCCGGGGGCCACTACGAGCAGTACTTC.

The chain links TRBV29-1 to TRBJ2-1, with 13 bases lining up with TRBD2. The CDR3 is made up of 15 amino acids. Trimming cost V 4 bases and J 4 bases; bases outside gene matches: 4. Germline V gene lookup returns CDR1 SQVTM and CDR2 ANQGSEA. For the CDR3, the DNA is TGCAGCGTTGTCACTAGCGGGAGGGCTTACAATGAGCAGTTCTTC. It is translated as CSVVTSGRAYNEQFF.

The CDR3 DNA sequence: TGTGCCAGCAGTTACGGTCAGAGGAGCTCCTACGAGCAGTACTTC. This translates into CASSYGQRSSYEQYF. The rearrangement links TRBV6-2 or TRBV6-3 to TRBJ2-7, with no clear D. The CDR3 has 15 amino acids. The germline V gene encodes CDR1 MNHEY and CDR2 SVGEGT. Trimming took off 2 bases at V and 0 bases at J, with 11 bases between the two ends.

The genes are TRBV5-1 and TRBJ2-3, with a weak D call TRBD2 (5 bases). CDR1 SGHRS and CDR2 YFSETQ come from the germline V gene. The CDR3 sequence is 14 residues long. V was pared by 0 bases and J by 8 bases, with 13 bases between. The CDR3 region has the DNA TGCGCCAGCAGCTTGGCAGGTCGCCGGGGTACGCAGTATTTT. Translating it yields CASSLAGRRGTQYF.

The chain couples TRBV5-1 to TRBJ1-4, with unresolved D. CDR1 and CDR2 (germline): SGHRS, YFSETQ. The CDR3 is 15 residues long. The V end was cut by 4 bases, the J end by 3 bases, with 13 bases between. The CDR3 reads CASSPEPQANEKLFF. The CDR3 bases are TGCGCCAGCAGCCCTGAACCGCAGGCTAATGAAAAACTGTTTTTT.

This clonotype was found many times. The V gene is TRBV12-3 or TRBV12-4, the J gene TRBJ1-1; D gene uncertain. CDR3 length equals 16 residues. V lost 2 bases and J lost 7, with 20 bases in between. CDR3 in DNA: TGTGCCAGCAGTTTAACCGGTGCGGGAGGGTGGAATGAAGCTTTCTTT. This codes for CASSLTGAGGWNEAFF.

This clonotype showed up just a few times. V is TRBV28 and J is TRBJ2-5; no reliable D call. The CDR3 is 12 amino acids. The V end was cut by 6 bases, the J end by 1 base, with 6 bases between. Germline V gene data show CDR1 as MDHEN and CDR2 as SYDVKM. Here the CDR3 reads CASSGFQETQYF. The CDR3 DNA reads TGTGCCAGCAGCGGGTTCCAAGAGACCCAGTACTTC. Full variable domain (remainder filled in from reference TRBV28 and TRBJ2-5): DVKVTQSSRYLVKRTGEKVFLECVQDMDHENMFWYRQDPGLGLRLIYFSYDVKMKEKGDIPEGYSVSREKKERFSLILESASTNQTSMYLCASSGFQETQYFGPGTRLLVL.

The chain links TRBV7-2 to TRBJ2-2, with unresolved D. This CDR3 has 14 residues. V dropped 3 bases and J dropped 6 bases, with 11 bases sitting between them. Germline CDR1 and CDR2: SGHTA and FQGNSA. The CDR3 DNA reads TGTGCCAGCAGCTTTTCTCCAGACCCCGGGGAGCTGTTTTTT. This codes for CASSFSPDPGELFF. The full variable domain, with the rest looked up from reference TRBV7-2 and TRBJ2-2, is GAGVSQSPSNKVTEKGKDVELRCDPISGHTALYWYRQSLGQGLEFLIYFQGNSAPDKSGLPSDRFSAERTGGSVSTLTIQRTQQEDSAVYLCASSFSPDPGELFFGEGSRLTVL.

Comment on this clonotype: A read error may be the cause here, since a much bigger clone is one base away. The chain couples TRBV7-2 to TRBJ1-4; no clear D gene. The germline gives CDR1 SGHTA, CDR2 FQGNSA. CDR3 length: 14 amino acids. This chain's CDR3 is CASSLMQNNEKLCF. CDR3 coding DNA: TGTGCCAGCAGCTTAATGCAGAATAATGAAAAACTGTGTTTT. The complete variable domain, with remaining parts taken from reference TRBV7-2 and TRBJ1-4, reads GAGVSQSPSNKVTEKGKDVELRCDPISGHTALYWYRQSLGQGLEFLIYFQGNSAPDKSGLPSDRFSAERTGGSVSTLTIQRTQQEDSAVYLCASSLMQNNEKLCFGSGTQLSVL.

The CDR3, as DNA: TGCGCCAGCAACTCCGGGACAGGGGTTCCGAACTATGGCTACACCTTC. It is translated as CASNSGTGVPNYGYTF. The chain recombines TRBV4-1 with TRBJ1-2, with TRBD1 matching 10 bases. J was trimmed by 2 bases and V by 7 bases; bases with no gene match: 10. CDR3 size: 16 residues. Germline-derived CDR1 and CDR2 are MGHRA and YSYEKL.

This chain joins TRBV20-1 and TRBJ2-3; possibly TRBD1 for D (5 bases). Germline V lookup: CDR1 DFQATT, CDR2 SNEGSKA (reference sequence). V was trimmed by 3 bases and J by 1 base, leaving 11 bases between them. The CDR3 extends over 14 amino acids. CDR3 loop: CSASPGAGTDTQYF. In nucleotides, the CDR3 is TGCAGTGCTAGCCCTGGGGCGGGCACAGATACGCAGTATTTT.

The rearrangement uses TRBV6-6 and TRBJ2-3; D gene ambiguous. Germline CDR1 MNHNY, CDR2 SVGAGI (reference sequence). Trimming left V 2 bases short and J 6 bases short, with 12 bases between. This CDR3 has 14 residues. The CDR3, as DNA: TGTGCCAGCAGTTACGTGTTTCCCCCGGATACGCAGTATTTT. Its protein product is CASSYVFPPDTQYF.

J is TRBJ2-2 and V is TRBV6-6; TRBD2 aligns across 11 bases. Unmatched junction bases numbered 3, after V lost 4 bases and J lost 2 bases. CDR1 and CDR2 (germline): MNHNY, SVGAGI (reference sequence). This CDR3 comprises 16 residues. The CDR3 DNA is TGTGCCAGCAGTTCGACTAGCGGGGTTAACACCGGGGAGCTGTTTTTT. Translation gives CASSSTSGVNTGELFF.

The chain uses TRBV20-1 and TRBJ2-4; TRBD1 aligns across 7 bases. CDR3 length equals 15 residues. CDR1 and CDR2 from the germline V gene are DFQATT and SNEGSKA (reference sequence). J was trimmed by 0 bases and V by 5 bases; bases with no gene match: 7. As DNA, the CDR3 is TGCAGTGCTTGCAACGGGACAGTAGCCAAAAACATTCAGTACTTC. This encodes CSACNGTVAKNIQYF.

The table lists this clonotype with many counts. The chain couples TRBV7-2 to TRBJ2-5; TRBD2 matches 10 bases. The CDR3 runs to 14 residues. The V gene's germline CDR1 is SGHTA and CDR2 FQGNSA. With V trimmed by 4 bases and J by 3 bases, 2 bases remained unmatched. Written as DNA, the CDR3 is TGTGCCAGCAGCTATGGACTAGCGGAAGAGACCCAGTACTTC. Translated, it gives CASSYGLAEETQYF.

The chain links TRBV7-6 to TRBJ2-7, with 9 nucleotides matching TRBD2. Looked up from germline, CDR1 is SGHVS and CDR2 is FNYEAQ. This CDR3 region has 14 residues. J was trimmed by 7 bases and V by 1 base; bases with no gene match: 5. This CDR3 is CASSLVASGKEQYF. The CDR3 nucleotides are TGTGCCAGCAGCTTAGTTGCTAGCGGGAAGGAGCAGTACTTC.